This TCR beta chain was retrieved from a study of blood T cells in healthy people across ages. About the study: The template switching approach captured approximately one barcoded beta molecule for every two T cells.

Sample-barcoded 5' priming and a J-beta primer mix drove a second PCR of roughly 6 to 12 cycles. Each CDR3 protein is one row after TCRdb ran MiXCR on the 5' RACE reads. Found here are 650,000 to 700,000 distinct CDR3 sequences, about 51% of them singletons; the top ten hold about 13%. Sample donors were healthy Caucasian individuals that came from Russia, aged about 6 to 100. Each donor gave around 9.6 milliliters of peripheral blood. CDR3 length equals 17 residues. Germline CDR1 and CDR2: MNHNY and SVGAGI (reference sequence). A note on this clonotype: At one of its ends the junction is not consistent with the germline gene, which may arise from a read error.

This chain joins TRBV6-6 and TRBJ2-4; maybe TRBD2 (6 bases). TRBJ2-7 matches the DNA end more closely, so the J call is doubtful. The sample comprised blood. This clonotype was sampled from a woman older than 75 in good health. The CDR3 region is CASSYFPRGTSSHEQYF. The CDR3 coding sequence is TGTGCCAGCAGTTACTTCCCGCGAGGTACTAGCTCCCACGAGCAGTACTTC.